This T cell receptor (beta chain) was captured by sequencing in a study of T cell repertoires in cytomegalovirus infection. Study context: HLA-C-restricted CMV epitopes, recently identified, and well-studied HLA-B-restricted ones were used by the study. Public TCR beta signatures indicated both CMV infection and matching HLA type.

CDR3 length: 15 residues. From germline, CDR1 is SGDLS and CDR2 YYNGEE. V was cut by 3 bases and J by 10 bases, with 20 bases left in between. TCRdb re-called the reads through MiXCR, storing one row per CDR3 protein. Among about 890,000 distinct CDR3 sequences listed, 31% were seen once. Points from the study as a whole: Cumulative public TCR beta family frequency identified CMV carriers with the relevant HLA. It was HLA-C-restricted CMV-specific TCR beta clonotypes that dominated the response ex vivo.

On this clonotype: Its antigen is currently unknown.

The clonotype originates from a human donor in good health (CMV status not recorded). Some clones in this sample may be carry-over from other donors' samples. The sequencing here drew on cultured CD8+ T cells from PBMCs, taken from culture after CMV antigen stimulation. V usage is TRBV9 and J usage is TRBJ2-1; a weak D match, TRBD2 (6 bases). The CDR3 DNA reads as TGTGCCAGCAGCGCCCTAGGCGGGGCCGACTTAGAGCAGTTCTTC. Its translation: CASSALGGADLEQFF. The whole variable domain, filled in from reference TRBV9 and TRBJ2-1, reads DSGVTQTPKHLITATGQRVTLRCSPRSGDLSVYWYQQSLDQGLQFLIQYYNGEERAKGNILERFSAQQFPDLHSELNLSSLELGDSALYFCASSALGGADLEQFFGPGTRLTVL.